Each of the 16 T cell receptor beta chains below was sequenced from the same sample in a study of blood T cell repertoires in COVID-19. The repertoire was sequenced with immunoSEQ multiplex PCR; TCRdb's copy has only in-frame clones and lacks some. Counted here are roughly 230,000 clones, roughly 84% occurring once; the ten biggest clones make up approximately 4.7%. The sequenced sample consisted of peripheral blood. The receptors were gathered from a man over 45 with active or convalescent COVID-19.

This clone was picked up a small number of times. The chain employs TRBV23-1 and TRBJ1-2; 7 bases fit TRBD1. TRBV23-1 is assigned to the ORF class and has an uncertain function. J was trimmed by 6 bases and V by 2 bases; bases with no gene match: 6. The length of the CDR3 is 14 residues. CDR3 loop: CASSQRDRLDGYTF. The CDR3 DNA sequence: TGCGCCAGCAGTCAACGGGACAGACTCGATGGCTACACCTTC.

For the CDR3, the DNA is TGTAGCTCCACTGACAGGGATGCTGGCAATGAGCAGTTCTTC. Its translation: CSSTDRDAGNEQFF. The chain has TRBV6-5 and TRBJ2-1; 7 bases align to TRBD1. This CDR3 region has 14 residues. Germline V CDR1 and CDR2: MNHEY, SVGAGI.

Only a few counts were recorded for this clone. V and J are TRBV24-1 and TRBJ1-5; 10 positions agree with TRBD1. The CDR3 is made up of 14 amino acids. J was trimmed by 7 bases and V by 4 bases; bases with no gene match: 3. Looked up from germline, CDR1 is KGHDR and CDR2 is SFDVKD. In nucleotides, the CDR3 is TGTGCCACCAGTGAAGGGACAGGGGACCAGCCCCAGCATTTT. It encodes CATSEGTGDQPQHF.

This chain connects TRBV30 to TRBJ1-2; tentatively, D is TRBD1 (6 bases). Trimming pared 1 base from V and 8 bases from J, leaving 11 bases between. This CDR3 is built from 12 residues. Germline lookup yields CDR1 GTSNPN and CDR2 SVGIG (reference sequence). The CDR3 loop reads CAWSALQGGYTF. The CDR3 DNA is TGTGCCTGGAGTGCTCTCCAGGGGGGCTACACCTTC.

The chain uses TRBV7-6 and TRBJ2-3, with D possibly being TRBD1 (6 bases). CDR3 length: 15 amino acids. Germline CDR1 reads SGHVS; CDR2 reads FNYEAQ. The V end lost 5 bases, the J end lost 0 bases, and 12 bases lay between the germline ends. In nucleotides, the CDR3 is TGTGCCAGCAGCCCCGGACAGTTGAGCACAGATACGCAGTATTTT. Translation gives CASSPGQLSTDTQYF.

The V gene is TRBV18, the J gene TRBJ2-6; 8 bases align to TRBD1. The length of the CDR3 is 17 residues. V was clipped by 6 bases and J by 1 base; unmatched bases: 8. Germline CDR1 is KGHSH and CDR2 is LQKENI. CDR3 protein: CASSLGQGRSGANVLTF. The CDR3 DNA reads as TGTGCCAGCTCCCTTGGACAGGGAAGATCTGGGGCCAACGTCCTGACTTTC. The full variable domain, in which reference TRBV18 and TRBJ2-6 provide the parts outside the CDR3, is NAGVMQNPRHLVRRRGQEARLRCSPMKGHSHVYWYRQLPEEGLKFMVYLQKENIIDESGMPKERFSAEFPKEGPSILRIQQVVRGDSAAYFCASSLGQGRSGANVLTFGAGSRLTVL.

A note on this clone: The junction departs from the called germline gene at one end, perhaps through a read error. The chain is built from TRBV5-4 and TRBJ1-5, with D perhaps matching TRBD1 (5 bases). Germline V gene data show CDR1 as SGHNT and CDR2 as YYREEE (reference sequence). The CDR3 has 14 residues. The CDR3 reads CATSLPGGNQPQHF. The CDR3, as DNA: TGTGCCACCAGCCTGCCGGGGGGCAATCAGCCCCAGCATTTT.

V usage is TRBV5-1 and J usage is TRBJ1-1, with 8 bases identical to TRBD1. The CDR3 totals 14 residues. Germline CDR1 and CDR2: SGHRS and YFSETQ. J lost 4 bases, V lost 0 bases, and 2 bases had no gene match. CDR3 in amino acids: CASSLGTGFTEAFF. CDR3 nucleotides: TGCGCCAGCAGCTTGGGGACAGGGTTCACTGAAGCTTTCTTT.

The rearrangement uses TRBV5-1 and TRBJ2-7, with TRBD1 matching 12 bases. The germline gives CDR1 SGHRS, CDR2 YFSETQ. The CDR3 length is 13 residues. The junction had 6 bases not matched to a gene; V was cut back by 9 bases and J by 5 bases. CDR3: CAKPGQGADEQYF. The CDR3 nucleotides read TGCGCCAAACCGGGACAGGGGGCGGACGAGCAGTACTTC.

Points on this clone: Other DNA sequences in this specimen translate into the identical CDR3. The genes are TRBV18 and TRBJ2-7; 9 nucleotides agree with TRBD1. Germline V gene lookup returns CDR1 KGHSH and CDR2 LQKENI. This CDR3 contains 14 residues. With 3 bases clipped from V and 3 bases from J, the junction kept 3 bases outside the gene matches. Written as DNA, the CDR3 is TGTGCCAGCTCACCCGGGACAGGGCACTACGAGCAGTACTTC. Translation gives CASSPGTGHYEQYF.

J is TRBJ1-5 and V is TRBV2, with a possible D match to TRBD1 (6 bases). Trimming removed 6 bases from V and 4 bases from J, with 13 bases in between. The CDR3 runs 14 residues. Germline CDR1 SNHLY, CDR2 FYNNEI. CDR3 sequence: CASSHGGLNQPQHF. The CDR3 DNA sequence: TGTGCCAGCAGCCACGGGGGGCTAAATCAGCCCCAGCATTTT.

This chain uses TRBV19 with TRBJ1-1; the D is unclear. Per the germline V gene, CDR1 is LNHDA and CDR2 is SQIVND (reference sequence). This CDR3 comprises 14 residues. Trimming removed 0 bases at V and 1 base at J, with 6 bases between. This chain's CDR3 is CASSIDTGNTEAFF. The CDR3 DNA follows: TGTGCCAGTAGTATAGATACGGGGAACACTGAAGCTTTCTTT.

The chain recombines TRBV5-1 with TRBJ2-3; 7 positions agree with TRBD1. The CDR3 runs 14 residues. Germline CDR1 and CDR2: SGHRS and YFSETQ. The ends lost 4 bases at V and 6 bases at J; junction bases unmatched: 8. In DNA form, the CDR3 reads TGCGCCAGCAGCCCAGGGGGTGGGGGTGATACGCAGTATTTT. As protein: CASSPGGGGDTQYF. The full variable domain, completed using reference TRBV5-1 and TRBJ2-3, is KAGVTQTPRYLIKTRGQQVTLSCSPISGHRSVSWYQQTPGQGLQFLFEYFSETQRNKGNFPGRFSGRQFSNSRSEMNVSTLELGDSALYLCASSPGGGGDTQYFGPGTRLTVL.

This chain joins TRBV14 and TRBJ2-7, with a weak D call TRBD2 (5 bases). Per germline, CDR1 SGHDN and CDR2 FVKESK. The V gene lost 2 bases and the J gene lost 2 bases, with 16 bases spanning the gap. This CDR3 is built from 16 residues. For the CDR3, the DNA is TGTGCCAGCAGCCAAATCACGGCGGAGGATGCCTACGAGCAGTACTTC. Protein product: CASSQITAEDAYEQYF.

The chain employs TRBV3-1 (or the pseudogene TRBV3-2) and TRBJ2-7; D possibly corresponds to TRBD1 (5 bases). Germline V gene lookup returns CDR1 LGHDT and CDR2 YNNKEL (reference sequence). V was clipped by 10 bases and J by 5 bases, with 15 bases between them. The CDR3 spans 12 residues. The CDR3 DNA is TGTGCCATCACGGGCAGGGTCCACGAGCAGTACTTC. It specifies CAITGRVHEQYF.

The chain uses TRBV15 and TRBJ2-7; 10 bases are a match to TRBD1. Germline CDR1 is LNHNV and CDR2 is YYDKDF (reference sequence). The CDR3 is 15 amino acids. Trimming took 5 bases from V and 1 from J; bases not matched to a gene: 5. The CDR3 sequence is CATSARDRGSYEQYF. The CDR3, as DNA: TGTGCCACCAGCGCCCGGGACAGGGGTTCCTACGAGCAGTACTTC.